This is a list of T cell receptor beta chains from one sample in a study of control samples from healthy donors and cancer patients. Method: immunoSEQ multiplex PCR; TCRdb's copy keeps in-frame clones and lacks some. The data contain 84,000 or so clones, 90% to 95% of them singletons. The sample was blood. The receptor source for this set is a man aged 30 to 39 in good health. Both conserved end residues are part of each CDR3. D genes are given only for firm matches.

v_gene	d_gene	j_gene	CDR3nt	CDR3aa
TRBV4-1	.	TRBJ1-1	TGCGCCAGCGGATTAGAAGTAGGGGGGAACACTGAAGCTTTCTTT	CASGLEVGGNTEAFF
TRBV28	TRBD1	TRBJ2-7	TGTGCCAGCAGTTTGTTGAGGGGACAGCTATACGAGCAGTACTTC	CASSLLRGQLYEQYF
TRBV18	.	TRBJ1-3	TGTGCCAGCTCACCTTCCAGCCAGGGCTCTGGAAACACCATATATTTT	CASSPSSQGSGNTIYF
TRBV5-6	.	TRBJ2-2	TGTGCCAGCAGCTTGTTTCGTACGGGCGGGGAGCTGTTTTTT	CASSLFRTGGELFF
TRBV7-2	TRBD2	TRBJ2-1	TGTGCCAGCAGGGGGGGGACTAGCGGGAAACAGTTCTTC	CASRGGTSGKQFF
TRBV7-9	.	TRBJ2-7	TGTGCCAGCAGCTTACTTTTCGGCGGGGACTCCTACGAGCAGTACTTC	CASSLLFGGDSYEQYF
TRBV7-9	.	TRBJ1-1	TGTGCCAGCAGCCCAAAGAACACTGAAGCTTTCTTT	CASSPKNTEAFF
TRBV5-1	.	TRBJ1-5	TGCGCCAGCAGCCCGGCCGGGATGGAGAATCAGCCCCAGCATTTT	CASSPAGMENQPQHF
TRBV18	.	TRBJ2-3	TGTGCCAGCTCACCGAAAAGACTAATCACAGATACGCAGTATTTT	CASSPKRLITDTQYF
TRBV5-1	TRBD1	TRBJ1-5	TGCGCCAGCAGCTTGGGACAGGGGGGTCAGCCCCAGCATTTT	CASSLGQGGQPQHF
TRBV9	TRBD2	TRBJ2-1	TGTGCCAGCAGCGCGGGGGGAAGAGTTGGACTAGCGGGTAGGAATGAGCAGTTCTTC	CASSAGGRVGLAGRNEQFF
TRBV6-1	.	TRBJ1-4	TGTGCCAGCAGTGAATCGCTCGGGAGAGGGGAAAAACTGTTTTTT	CASSESLGRGEKLFF
TRBV7-7	.	TRBJ2-6	TGTGCTAGCAGCTCTAGACTAGAACCATACTCTGGGGCCAACGTCCTGACTTTC	CASSSRLEPYSGANVLTF
TRBV12-3/TRBV12-4	.	TRBJ1-2	TGTGCCAGCAGTCAAGCGGGGGCCGGGAGCTACACCTTC	CASSQAGAGSYTF
TRBV30	.	TRBJ2-6	TGTGCCTGGAGTCGGGGCAGGGCTGGGGCCAACGTCCTGACTTTC	CAWSRGRAGANVLTF
TRBV21-1	.	TRBJ2-7	TGTGCCAGCAGCGGGGGGACTAGCGGGTACTTCACCTACGAGCAGTACTTC	CASSGGTSGYFTYEQYF
TRBV19	TRBD2	TRBJ2-3	TGTGCCAGTAGTCCTCTAGCGGGAGGCACAGATACGCAGTATTTT	CASSPLAGGTDTQYF
TRBV28	.	TRBJ2-1	TGTGCCGCAAGGGGGGGGAATGAGCAGTTCTTC	CAARGGNEQFF
TRBV9	TRBD1	TRBJ1-3	TGTGCCAGCAGCGCCACAGGGGCTGGAAACACCATATATTTT	CASSATGAGNTIYF
TRBV30	.	TRBJ1-1	TGTGCCTGGAAGGACTGGCGGGGTATGAACACTGAAGCTTTCTTT	CAWKDWRGMNTEAFF
TRBV6-6	TRBD1	TRBJ1-2	TGTGCCAGCAGTTACTCGTCAGGGGGCAACTATGGCTACACCTTC	CASSYSSGGNYGYTF
TRBV29-1	.	TRBJ2-2	TGCAGCTCCGGAGATCGGTACACCGGGGAGCTGTTTTTT	CSSGDRYTGELFF
TRBV2	.	TRBJ1-5	TGTGCCAGCAGTGGTAACAATCAGCCCCAGCATTTT	CASSGNNQPQHF
TRBV4-1	.	TRBJ2-7	TGCGCCAGCAGCCAGCAGCCTCCCTACGAGCAGTACTTC	CASSQQPPYEQYF
TRBV11-3	.	TRBJ2-2	TGTGCCAGCAGCCCGTGGGACACCGGGGAGCTGTTTTTT	CASSPWDTGELFF
TRBV5-1	TRBD2	TRBJ2-5	TGCGCCAGCAGCAGGACTAGCGGGGAAGAGACCCAGTACTTC	CASSRTSGEETQYF
TRBV7-9	.	TRBJ2-7	TGTGCCAGCAGCCAGGGGTCCAACGGCTACTACGAGCAGTACTTC	CASSQGSNGYYEQYF